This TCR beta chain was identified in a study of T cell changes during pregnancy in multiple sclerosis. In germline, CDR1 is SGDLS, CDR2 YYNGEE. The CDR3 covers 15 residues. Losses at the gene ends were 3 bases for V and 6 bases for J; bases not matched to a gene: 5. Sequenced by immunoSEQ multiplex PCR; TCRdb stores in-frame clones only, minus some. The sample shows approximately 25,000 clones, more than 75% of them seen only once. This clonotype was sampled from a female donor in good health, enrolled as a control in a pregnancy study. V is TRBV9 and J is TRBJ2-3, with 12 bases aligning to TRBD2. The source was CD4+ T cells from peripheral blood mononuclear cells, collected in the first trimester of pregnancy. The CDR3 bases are TGTGCCAGCAGCGCCCTAGCGGGAGGGACGGATACGCAGTATTTT. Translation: CASSALAGGTDTQYF. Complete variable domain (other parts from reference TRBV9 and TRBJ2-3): DSGVTQTPKHLITATGQRVTLRCSPRSGDLSVYWYQQSLDQGLQFLIQYYNGEERAKGNILERFSAQQFPDLHSELNLSSLELGDSALYFCASSALAGGTDTQYFGPGTRLTVL.